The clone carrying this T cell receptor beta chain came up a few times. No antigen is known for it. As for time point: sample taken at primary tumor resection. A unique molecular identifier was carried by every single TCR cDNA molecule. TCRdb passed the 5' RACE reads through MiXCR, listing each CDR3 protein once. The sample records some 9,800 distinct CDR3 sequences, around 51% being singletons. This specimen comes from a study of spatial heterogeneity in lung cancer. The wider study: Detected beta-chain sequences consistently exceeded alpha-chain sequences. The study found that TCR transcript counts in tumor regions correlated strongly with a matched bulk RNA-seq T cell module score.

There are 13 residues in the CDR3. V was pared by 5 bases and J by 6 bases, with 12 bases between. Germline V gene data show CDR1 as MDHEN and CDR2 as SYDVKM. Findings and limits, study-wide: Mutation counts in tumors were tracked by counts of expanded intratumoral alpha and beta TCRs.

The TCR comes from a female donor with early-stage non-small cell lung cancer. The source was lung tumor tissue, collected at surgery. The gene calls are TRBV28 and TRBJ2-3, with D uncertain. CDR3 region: CASSLRQVDTQYF. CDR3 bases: TGTGCCAGCAGTCTCAGGCAGGTGGATACGCAGTATTTT.